This TCR beta chain was sequenced in a study of CD8 T cells in ankylosing spondylitis. A note on this clonotype: The antigen is unknown.

TCRdb itself ran the 5' RACE reads through MiXCR, one entry per CDR3 protein. The table includes roughly 150,000 distinct CDR3 sequences, under 35% detected once. The study, taken as a whole, reports: Reported data indicate significant enrichment of disease-linked clones within matched ankylosing spondylitis synovial fluid.

V shed 4 bases and J shed 4 bases, with 14 bases lying between them. Germline V gene data show CDR1 as MGHDK and CDR2 as SYGVNS. The CDR3 runs to 14 residues. The chain has TRBV25-1 and TRBJ2-7; the D gene is possibly TRBD1 (6 bases). The TCR originated in a male donor with ankylosing spondylitis. Sequenced material: synovial fluid, either unsorted or a sorted T cell fraction (not recorded which). CDR3 amino acids: CASSANRDKYEQYF. In DNA form, the CDR3 reads TGTGCCAGCAGTGCCAACCGGGACAAATACGAGCAGTACTTC.